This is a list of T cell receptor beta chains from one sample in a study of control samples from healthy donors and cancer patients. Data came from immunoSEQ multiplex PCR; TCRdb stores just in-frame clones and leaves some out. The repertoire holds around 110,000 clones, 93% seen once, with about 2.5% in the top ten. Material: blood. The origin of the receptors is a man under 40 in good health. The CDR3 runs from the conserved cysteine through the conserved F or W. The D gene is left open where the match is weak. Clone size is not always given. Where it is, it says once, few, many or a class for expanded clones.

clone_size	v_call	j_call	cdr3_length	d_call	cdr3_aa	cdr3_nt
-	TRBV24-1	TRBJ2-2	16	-	CATSEGPTGARGELFF	TGTGCCACCAGTGAGGGCCCGACAGGAGCGAGAGGGGAGCTGTTTTTT
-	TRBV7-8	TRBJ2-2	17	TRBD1	CASSSMTGGSYTGELFF	TGTGCCAGCAGCTCGATGACAGGGGGAAGCTACACCGGGGAGCTGTTTTTT
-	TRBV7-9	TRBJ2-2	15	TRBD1	CASSPQGASTGELFF	TGTGCCAGCAGTCCCCAGGGGGCGAGCACCGGGGAGCTGTTTTTT
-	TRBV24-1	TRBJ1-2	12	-	CATSDKVYGYTF	TGTGCCACCAGTGATAAGGTGTATGGCTACACCTTC
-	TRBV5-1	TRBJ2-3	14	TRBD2	CASSWAGGPDTQYF	TGCGCCAGCAGCTGGGCGGGGGGGCCAGATACGCAGTATTTT
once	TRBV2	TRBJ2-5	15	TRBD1	CASSGGQSLKETQYF	TGTGCCAGCAGTGGGGGACAGAGCCTTAAAGAGACCCAGTACTTC
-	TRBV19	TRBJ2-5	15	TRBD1	CASSQTGMRQETQYF	TGTGCCAGTAGCCAGACAGGGATGAGGCAAGAGACCCAGTACTTC
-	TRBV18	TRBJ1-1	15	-	CASSPDVGMNTEAFF	TGTGCCAGCTCACCGGATGTGGGGATGAACACTGAAGCTTTCTTT
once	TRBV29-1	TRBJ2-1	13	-	CSVLADSYNEQFF	TGCAGCGTCTTAGCGGACAGTTACAATGAGCAGTTCTTC
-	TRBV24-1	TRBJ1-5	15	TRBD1	CATSDPGQGNQPQHF	TGTGCCACCAGTGACCCCGGACAGGGCAATCAGCCCCAGCATTTT
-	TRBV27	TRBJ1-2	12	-	CASGARVDGYTF	TGTGCCAGTGGCGCTAGGGTAGATGGCTACACCTTC
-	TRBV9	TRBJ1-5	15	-	CASSVEGALYQPQHF	TGTGCCAGCAGCGTAGAGGGCGCCCTTTATCAGCCCCAGCATTTT
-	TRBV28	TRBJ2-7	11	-	CASRESYEQYF	TGTGCCAGCAGGGAATCGTACGAGCAGTACTTC
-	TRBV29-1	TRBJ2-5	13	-	CSVEDRVEETQYF	TGCAGCGTTGAAGACAGGGTAGAGGAGACCCAGTACTTC
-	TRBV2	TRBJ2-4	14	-	CAGGLPSSKNIQYF	TGTGCCGGAGGACTCCCGTCGTCCAAAAACATTCAGTACTTC
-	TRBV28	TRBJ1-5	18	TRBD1	CASSFDREGFHSNQPQHF	TGTGCCAGCAGTTTTGACAGGGAAGGCTTCCATAGCAATCAGCCCCAGCATTTT
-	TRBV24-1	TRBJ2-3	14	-	CATEGTGGPDTQYF	TGTGCCACCGAGGGTACAGGAGGGCCAGATACGCAGTATTTT
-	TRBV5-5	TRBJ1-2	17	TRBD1	CASSHRPPGQGVYGYTF	TGTGCCAGCAGCCATCGACCCCCGGGACAGGGGGTCTATGGCTACACCTTC
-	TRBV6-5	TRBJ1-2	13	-	CASSPGGYYGYTF	TGTGCCAGCAGTCCCGGGGGTTACTATGGCTACACCTTC
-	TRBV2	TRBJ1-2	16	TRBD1	CASSGPWTGGYYGYTF	TGTGCCAGCAGCGGCCCATGGACAGGGGGCTACTATGGCTACACCTTC
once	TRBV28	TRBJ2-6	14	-	CASSFPGGANVLTF	TGTGCCAGCAGTTTCCCGGGTGGGGCCAACGTCCTGACTTTC
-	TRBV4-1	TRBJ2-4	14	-	CASSQDPTQNIQYF	TGCGCCAGCAGCCAAGATCCCACACAAAACATTCAGTACTTC
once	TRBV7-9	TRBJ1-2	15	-	CASSFPISANYGYTF	TGTGCCAGCAGCTTTCCTATTTCAGCTAACTATGGCTACACCTTC
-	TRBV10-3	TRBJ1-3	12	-	CAIGRSGNTIYF	TGTGCCATCGGACGCTCTGGAAACACCATATATTTT
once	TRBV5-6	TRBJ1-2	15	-	CASSLNSGPGYGYTF	TGTGCCAGCAGCTTGAACTCGGGACCCGGCTATGGCTACACCTTC
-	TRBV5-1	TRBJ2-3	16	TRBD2	CASSLLAGGLADTQYF	TGCGCCAGCAGCTTGTTAGCGGGGGGGTTGGCAGATACGCAGTATTTT
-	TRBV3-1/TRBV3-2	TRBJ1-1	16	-	CASSPRDIGRYAEAFF	TGTGCCAGCAGCCCCCGGGACATAGGCCGGTATGCTGAAGCTTTCTTT
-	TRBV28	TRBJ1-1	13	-	CASIEGLNTEAFF	TGTGCCAGCATCGAGGGTCTGAACACTGAAGCTTTCTTT
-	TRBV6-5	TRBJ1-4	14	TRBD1	CASRDDRGWEKLFF	TGTGCCAGCAGGGACGACAGGGGATGGGAAAAACTGTTTTTT
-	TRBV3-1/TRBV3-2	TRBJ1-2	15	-	CASSQELQGNYGYTF	TGTGCCAGCAGCCAAGAGCTCCAGGGGAACTATGGCTACACCTTC
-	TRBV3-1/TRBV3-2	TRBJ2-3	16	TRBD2	CASSQGGGGTTDTQYF	TGTGCCAGCAGCCAGGGGGGCGGGGGGACTACCGATACGCAGTATTTT
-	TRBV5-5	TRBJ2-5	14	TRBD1	CASSLGTVQETQYF	TGTGCCAGCAGCTTAGGGACAGTCCAAGAGACCCAGTACTTC
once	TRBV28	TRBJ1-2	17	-	CASSQIPGGRGNYGYTF	TGTGCCAGCAGTCAGATCCCAGGAGGAAGGGGTAACTATGGCTACACCTTC
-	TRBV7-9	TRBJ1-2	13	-	CASSLTDFYGYTF	TGTGCCAGCAGCTTGACAGATTTCTATGGCTACACCTTC
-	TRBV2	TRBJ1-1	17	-	CASIPGLGAWGNTEAFF	TGTGCCAGCATTCCGGGACTGGGGGCTTGGGGGAACACTGAAGCTTTCTTT
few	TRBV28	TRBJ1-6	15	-	CASSLSMQGNSPLHF	TGTGCCAGCAGTTTATCAATGCAGGGAAATTCACCCCTCCACTTT
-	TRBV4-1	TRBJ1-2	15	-	CASSQDGQESYGYTF	TGCGCCAGCAGCCAAGATGGTCAGGAATCCTATGGCTACACCTTC
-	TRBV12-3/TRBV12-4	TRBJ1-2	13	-	CASSPFTNYGYTF	TGTGCCAGCAGCCCATTCACAAACTATGGCTACACCTTC
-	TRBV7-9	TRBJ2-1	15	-	CASSFFPSRETLPFF	TGTGCCAGCAGCTTTTTCCCTAGCCGGGAGACACTCCCGTTCTTC
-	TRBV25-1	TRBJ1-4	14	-	CASSEKSQGEKLFF	TGTGCCAGCAGTGAAAAGAGTCAGGGGGAAAAACTGTTTTTT
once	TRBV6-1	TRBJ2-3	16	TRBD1	CASSELPGGTTDTQYF	TGTGCCAGCAGTGAATTGCCAGGGGGTACCACAGATACGCAGTATTTT
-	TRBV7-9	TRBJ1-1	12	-	CASSHGDTEAFF	TGTGCCAGCAGCCATGGGGACACTGAAGCTTTCTTT
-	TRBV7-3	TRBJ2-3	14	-	CASSQVGSTDTQYF	TGTGCCAGCAGCCAAGTTGGAAGCACAGATACGCAGTATTTT
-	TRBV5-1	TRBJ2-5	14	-	CASSPLGQQETQYF	TGCGCCAGCAGCCCCCTGGGGCAGCAAGAGACCCAGTACTTC